These T cell receptor beta chains were read from a single sample in a study of shared clonotypes between healthy human individuals. Assay used: immunoSEQ multiplex PCR; TCRdb lists only in-frame clones, some missing. The top ten clones hold 34% of a sample with approximately 710,000 clones, 90% of them seen once. Material for sequencing was memory CD8+ T cells from PBMCs. The receptors come from a man between 18 and 29 years old in good health. Some clones in this sample may be carry-over from other donors' samples. CDR3s include the opening cysteine and the closing phenylalanine or tryptophan. Each record gives: clone size, J gene, V gene, CDR3 protein. A clone size is listed for some rows: how often the clone was seen (once, few, many), or a class if it is expanded.

clone_size: .; j_call: TRBJ1-1; v_call: TRBV7-9; cdr3_aa: CALREEQNTEAFF
clone_size: .; j_call: TRBJ2-7; v_call: TRBV2; cdr3_aa: CAGYEQYF
clone_size: .; j_call: TRBJ2-3; v_call: TRBV7-6; cdr3_aa: CASSPSTSGSMADTQYF
clone_size: .; j_call: TRBJ2-1; v_call: TRBV5-1; cdr3_aa: CASSLVGGTFYNEQFF
clone_size: .; j_call: TRBJ2-2; v_call: TRBV6-1; cdr3_aa: CASREPSARELFF
clone_size: .; j_call: TRBJ2-3; v_call: TRBV27; cdr3_aa: CASSPSAQGARDTQYF
clone_size: .; j_call: TRBJ2-1; v_call: TRBV27; cdr3_aa: CASSNPSGLHEQFF
clone_size: .; j_call: TRBJ1-6; v_call: TRBV28; cdr3_aa: CASSLGRTGYSPLHF
clone_size: .; j_call: TRBJ2-7; v_call: TRBV5-1; cdr3_aa: CASSPRDRPHEQYF
clone_size: .; j_call: TRBJ2-1; v_call: TRBV7-9; cdr3_aa: CASSFLSGPAEQFF
clone_size: .; j_call: TRBJ2-4; v_call: TRBV13; cdr3_aa: CASSQGTKNIQYF
clone_size: .; j_call: TRBJ1-2; v_call: TRBV13; cdr3_aa: CASSPWDGFFYGYTF
clone_size: .; j_call: TRBJ2-2; v_call: TRBV27; cdr3_aa: CASSLTGPGELFF
clone_size: .; j_call: TRBJ2-5; v_call: TRBV6-6; cdr3_aa: CASTRDRVFPQETQYF
clone_size: .; j_call: TRBJ2-7; v_call: TRBV4-1; cdr3_aa: CASSRVGGAGPYEQYF
clone_size: .; j_call: TRBJ2-1; v_call: TRBV18; cdr3_aa: CASSPGLAGDVFYEQFF
clone_size: .; j_call: TRBJ2-7; v_call: TRBV6-1; cdr3_aa: CASTTGLANYEQYF
clone_size: .; j_call: TRBJ2-3; v_call: TRBV28; cdr3_aa: CASQWGDPSTDTQYF
clone_size: .; j_call: TRBJ2-2; v_call: TRBV2; cdr3_aa: CASSPTGEGPGELFF
clone_size: .; j_call: TRBJ2-7; v_call: TRBV7-4; cdr3_aa: CASSLSPRDRGVHYEQYF
clone_size: once; j_call: TRBJ2-2; v_call: TRBV9; cdr3_aa: CASSVARGVPRRTGELFF
clone_size: .; j_call: TRBJ2-7; v_call: TRBV5-1; cdr3_aa: CASSLGWTSGMYEQYF
clone_size: .; j_call: TRBJ1-2; v_call: TRBV28; cdr3_aa: CASSSAREGAGGYTF
clone_size: .; j_call: TRBJ2-7; v_call: TRBV6-1; cdr3_aa: CASSEARGAFYEQYF
clone_size: .; j_call: TRBJ2-1; v_call: TRBV27; cdr3_aa: CASSFASGREQFF
clone_size: .; j_call: TRBJ1-1; v_call: TRBV27; cdr3_aa: CASSLSIGGNAEAFF
clone_size: .; j_call: TRBJ1-1; v_call: TRBV11-2; cdr3_aa: CASSSQGRMNTEAFF
clone_size: once; j_call: TRBJ2-2; v_call: TRBV7-2; cdr3_aa: CASSYDFTGELFF
clone_size: .; j_call: TRBJ2-7; v_call: TRBV27; cdr3_aa: CASSSPGQGAWEQYF